This TCR beta chain was found in a study of T cell responses to AZD1222 COVID-19 vaccine. Worth noting for this clone: Its matching antigen is unknown.

Regarding the study as a whole: The number of AZD1222 recipients seropositive at baseline was only 6 or 7. Unmutated variant regions are reportedly the target of nearly half of TCRs that are spike-specific.

V dropped 1 base and J dropped 3 bases, with 10 bases sitting between them. Germline CDR1 SGHRS, CDR2 YFSETQ. The CDR3 sequence is 14 residues long. Libraries were prepared by immunoSEQ multiplex PCR; TCRdb keeps only in-frame clonotypes and omits some of them. Among about 97,000 clones listed, 80% to 90% were seen once. This chain joins TRBV5-1 and TRBJ1-1, with D tentatively TRBD1 (6 bases). The receptor was derived from an adult in good health. Sample: peripheral blood, taken on day 0 of AZD1222 vaccination. The CDR3 nucleotides read TGCGCCAGCAGCTTGCCGTCAGGGGACACTGAAGCTTTCTTT. Its translation is CASSLPSGDTEAFF. Drawing the rest from reference TRBV5-1 and TRBJ1-1, the complete variable domain is KAGVTQTPRYLIKTRGQQVTLSCSPISGHRSVSWYQQTPGQGLQFLFEYFSETQRNKGNFPGRFSGRQFSNSRSEMNVSTLELGDSALYLCASSLPSGDTEAFFGQGTRLTVV.